What follows is one T cell receptor beta chain and its context. The target antigen is unknown. The sample is drawn from a study of blood T cells in healthy people across ages. Study observations and caveats: Roughly linear declines in TCR beta diversity per million T cells occurred with age. Diversity estimates drawn from one million T cells were deemed underestimates.

Using a J-beta primer mix together with a sample-barcoded 5' primer, a second PCR was run for roughly 7 to 12 cycles. Each sample provided no less than 3 million CDR3-containing paired-end reads. TCRdb used MiXCR to reprocess the 5' RACE reads, holding one entry per CDR3 protein. The sample gives 1.8 million or so distinct CDR3 sequences, 35% to 50% of which show up once; roughly 23% is in the top ten. The CDR3 is 14 amino acids. The germline V gene encodes CDR1 SQVTM and CDR2 ANQGSEA. V was clipped by 2 bases and J by 3 bases, with 11 bases between them. Extracted total RNA amounted to at least 5.5 micrograms for each sample.

The source is a human donor in good health. This chain connects TRBV29-1 to TRBJ1-5; unclear D gene. Sequencing was done on a sample of blood. The CDR3 loop is CSVESGQINQPQHF. In nucleotides, the CDR3 is TGCAGCGTTGAAAGCGGGCAGATCAATCAGCCCCAGCATTTT.